The 3 T cell receptor beta chains below all came from one sample that was sequenced in a study of blood T cell repertoires in COVID-19. Profiled with immunoSEQ multiplex PCR; TCRdb holds only in-frame clones, not every one. The table lists roughly 58,000 clones, 65% to 85% of them singletons. The material sequenced was PBMCs or T cells enriched from blood (not recorded which). The receptors stem from a woman in her sixties who had been exposed to COVID-19.

CDR3 region: CASSLAGEGYTF. The CDR3 coding sequence is TGTGCCAGCAGCTTGGCAGGGGAAGGCTACACCTTC. The rearrangement uses TRBV7-2 and TRBJ1-2; possible D gene TRBD1, 6 bases. The germline V gene encodes CDR1 SGHTA and CDR2 FQGNSA. CDR3 size: 12 residues. Trimming took off 3 bases at V and 8 bases at J, with 10 bases between the two ends.

The chain joins TRBV10-3 to TRBJ1-5; D gene uncertain. Germline CDR1 and CDR2: ENHRY and SYGVKD. The V and J ends lost 4 bases and 2 bases respectively, with 6 bases between them. The CDR3 loop spans 13 amino acids. CDR3 sequence (DNA): TGTGCCATCAGTGGTACGGGCAATCAGCCCCAGCATTTT. Translated: CAISGTGNQPQHF.

This clone is a singleton in its sample. V usage is TRBV7-6 and J usage is TRBJ1-4, with D maybe TRBD1 (5 bases). Trimming left V 1 base short and J 10 bases short, with 13 bases between. There are 14 residues in the CDR3. Per the germline V gene, CDR1 is SGHVS and CDR2 is FNYEAQ. The CDR3 DNA is TGTGCCAGCAGCTTAGTTAGGGAAAGGGGAAAACTGTTTTTT. Translation gives CASSLVRERGKLFF.